This T cell receptor beta chain was recovered during a study of PD-1 blockade in classical Hodgkin lymphoma. About the research overall: Every 2 weeks, patients got 3 mg/kg intravenous nivolumab.

This CDR3 spans 14 amino acids. Looked up from germline, CDR1 is SQVTM and CDR2 is ANQGSEA. The V gene lost 3 bases and the J gene lost 4 bases, with 16 bases spanning the gap. Clones were read by immunoSEQ multiplex PCR, and TCRdb kept only the in-frame ones, dropping some. The sample yields approximately 43,000 clones, about 88% seen once. Study-wide points: By C4D1 there was a significant rise in CD4+ TCR diversity but not in CD8+ TCR diversity. Diversity similar to that of newly diagnosed patients was seen at baseline in complete responders.

As to this clone: Its antigen is not known.

Brentuximab vedotin exposure varied, and every patient relapsed after autologous stem cell transplantation. This receptor was obtained from a human donor with classical Hodgkin lymphoma. The input for sequencing was peripheral blood mononuclear cells (PBMCs), taken before the second cycle of nivolumab. V gene TRBV29-1 combines with J gene TRBJ2-7; D could derive from TRBD1 or TRBD2 (5 bases each). In DNA, the CDR3 is TGCAGCGTTGAGAGGGGCAGCGGTCTTTACGAGCAGTACTTC. It codes for CSVERGSGLYEQYF.